Below, 16 T cell receptor beta chains from the same sample are listed, as sequenced in a study of blood T cell repertoires in COVID-19. Clones were read by immunoSEQ multiplex PCR, and TCRdb kept only the in-frame ones, dropping some. The table has around 100,000 clones, 80% to 90% seen once. The sample was peripheral blood. The receptors derive from a man between 35 and 55 years old with active or convalescent COVID-19.

The genes are TRBV24-1 and TRBJ2-3; TRBD1 agrees at 7 bases. V was clipped by 4 bases and J by 2 bases; unmatched bases: 8. CDR1 is KGHDR, CDR2 SFDVKD, per germline. The CDR3 consists of 16 residues. CDR3 in amino acids: CATSDRTGPNTDTQYF. The CDR3 nucleotides read TGTGCCACCAGTGACCGGACAGGACCAAACACAGATACGCAGTATTTT.

The chain joins TRBV7-2 to TRBJ2-7; tentatively, D is TRBD2 (6 bases). CDR1 is SGHTA, CDR2 FQGNSA, per germline. The CDR3 runs 16 residues. Deletions cut 5 bases from V and 6 bases from J, with 23 bases between. The CDR3 DNA reads as TGTGCCAGCAGCCCCCGCCCGTGGGGACTCACTCCCGAGCAGTACTTC. Amino acids: CASSPRPWGLTPEQYF. Full variable domain (remainder filled in from reference TRBV7-2 and TRBJ2-7): GAGVSQSPSNKVTEKGKDVELRCDPISGHTALYWYRQSLGQGLEFLIYFQGNSAPDKSGLPSDRFSAERTGGSVSTLTIQRTQQEDSAVYLCASSPRPWGLTPEQYFGPGTRLTVT.

Note on this clone: Within the sample, other DNA sequences also encode this same CDR3. V usage is TRBV7-9 and J usage is TRBJ2-3; 9 bases agree with TRBD1. The CDR3 totals 14 residues. V lost 1 base to trimming and J lost 4 bases; unmatched junction nucleotides: 0. Germline CDR1 and CDR2: SEHNR and FQNEAQ (reference sequence). CDR3 bases: TGTGCCAGCAGCTTAGGACAGGGGGCAGATACGCAGTATTTT. It codes for CASSLGQGADTQYF. Looking up the rest from reference TRBV7-9 and TRBJ2-3 gives the full variable domain: DTGVSQNPRHKITKRGQNVTFRCDPISEHNRLYWYRQTLGQGPEFLTYFQNEAQLEKSRLLSDRFSAERPKGSFSTLEIQRTEQGDSAMYLCASSLGQGADTQYFGPGTRLTVL.

The J gene is TRBJ2-1, the V gene TRBV9; perhaps TRBD2 as D (7 bases). V shed 3 bases and J shed 0 bases, with 10 bases lying between them. Germline V gene lookup returns CDR1 SGDLS and CDR2 YYNGEE. The CDR3 covers 15 residues. The DNA for the CDR3 is TGTGCCAGCAGCGAGGGGGGGAACTCCTACAATGAGCAGTTCTTC. Translating it yields CASSEGGNSYNEQFF.

This sequence joins TRBV19 and TRBJ1-2; 7 bases match TRBD1. The J segment lost 6 bases and the V segment lost 3 bases, leaving 7 bases of the junction unmatched. From germline, CDR1 is LNHDA and CDR2 SQIVND (reference sequence). CDR3 length: 14 residues. The CDR3 protein is CASSIDDRVNGYTF. In nucleotides, the CDR3 is TGTGCCAGTAGTATCGATGACAGGGTAAATGGCTACACCTTC.

V usage is TRBV6-2 or TRBV6-3 and J usage is TRBJ1-1, with unresolved D. This CDR3 region has 18 residues. V shed 6 bases and J shed 1 base, with 24 bases lying between them. Germline V gene lookup returns CDR1 MNHEY and CDR2 SVGEGT. The chain's CDR3 is CASSPFSSTAAQNTEAFF. The CDR3 nucleotides read TGTGCCAGCAGCCCTTTTTCCTCGACCGCGGCCCAGAACACTGAAGCTTTCTTT.

The chain is built from TRBV5-1 and TRBJ1-1; D possibly corresponds to TRBD1 (5 bases). The CDR3 is 14 residues long. Looked up from germline, CDR1 is SGHRS and CDR2 is YFSETQ. V lost 3 bases and J lost 4, with 13 bases in between. CDR3 in DNA: TGCGCCAGCAGCTCCACGGGGGGGAGCACTGAAGCTTTCTTT. Its translation: CASSSTGGSTEAFF.

The V call is TRBV6-5, the J call TRBJ1-6; D remains unclear. Trimming shortened V by 6 bases and J by 7 bases, and 10 bases separated the two germline ends. Germline CDR1 reads MNHEY; CDR2 reads SVGAGI. This CDR3 comprises 13 residues. The CDR3 spells CASRKGGNSPLHF. The CDR3 DNA sequence: TGTGCCAGCAGAAAGGGAGGGAATTCACCCCTCCACTTT.

The genes are TRBV4-1 and TRBJ2-5, with 7 bases lining up with TRBD1. The CDR3 has 17 residues. Germline V lookup: CDR1 MGHRA, CDR2 YSYEKL. Trimming removed 0 bases from V and 4 bases from J; junction bases left unmatched: 11. The CDR3 loop is CASSQDAGTEGGETQYF. The CDR3 DNA is TGCGCCAGCAGCCAAGATGCCGGGACAGAGGGTGGAGAGACCCAGTACTTC.

V gene TRBV3-1 (or the pseudogene TRBV3-2) combines with J gene TRBJ1-1, with D maybe TRBD1 (5 bases). This CDR3 has 15 amino acids. V gave up 1 base and J gave up 5 bases, with 14 bases separating them. The germline V gene has CDR1 LGHDT and CDR2 YNNKEL (reference sequence). The CDR3 coding sequence is TGTGCCAGCAGCCAAGTTCCGGGGGGGGAGACTGAAGCTTTCTTT. It is translated as CASSQVPGGETEAFF.

V usage is TRBV6-1 and J usage is TRBJ1-6, with 11 bases lining up with TRBD1. Germline V lookup: CDR1 MNHNS, CDR2 SASEGT. The CDR3 covers 16 residues. V shed 3 bases, J shed 6 bases, and the junction held 4 bases outside the gene matches. Written as DNA, the CDR3 is TGTGCCAGCAGTGACGGGACAGGGGGGGGTAATTCACCCCTCCACTTT. Its translation: CASSDGTGGGNSPLHF.

In this sample, this clone turned up a few times. The chain links TRBV29-1 to TRBJ1-2, with 7 bases lining up with TRBD1. Germline V lookup: CDR1 SQVTM, CDR2 ANQGSEA. V was pared by 5 bases and J by 4 bases, with 4 bases of the junction left unmatched. The CDR3 extends over 12 amino acids. Here the CDR3 reads CSVQGQPYGYTF. The CDR3 DNA reads as TGCAGCGTTCAGGGACAGCCCTATGGCTACACCTTC.

The rearrangement joins TRBV5-4 to TRBJ2-3; 8 bases line up with TRBD2. The V gene end was trimmed by 7 bases and the J gene end by 4 bases; junction bases not matched to a gene: 8. The CDR3 sequence is 14 residues long. The germline CDR1 and CDR2 sequences are SGHNT and YYREEE (reference sequence). For the CDR3, the DNA is TGTGCCAGCGGAGTAGCGGGGTTGTCAGATACGCAGTATTTT. Protein: CASGVAGLSDTQYF.

This chain's CDR3 is CATSRPDRAEYGYTF. DNA for the CDR3: TGTGCCACCAGCAGACCAGACAGGGCGGAATATGGCTACACCTTC. The chain is built from TRBV15 and TRBJ1-2, with 7 bases fitting TRBD1. The CDR3 extends over 15 amino acids. Trimming took 2 bases from V and 5 from J; bases not matched to a gene: 8. Germline V CDR1 and CDR2: LNHNV, YYDKDF (reference sequence). Complete variable domain (other parts from reference TRBV15 and TRBJ1-2): DAMVIQNPRYQVTQFGKPVTLSCSQTLNHNVMYWYQQKSSQAPKLLFHYYDKDFNNEADTPDNFQSRRPNTSFCFLDIRSPGLGDTAMYLCATSRPDRAEYGYTFGSGTRLTVV.

The chain is built from TRBV27 and TRBJ2-7, with TRBD1 identical over 10 bases. The length of the CDR3 is 13 residues. Germline CDR1 MNHEY, CDR2 SMNVEV (reference sequence). Trimming cost V 8 bases and J 6 bases; bases outside gene matches: 7. Here the CDR3 DNA reads TGTGCCAGCGCCGGGACAGGGGCTCGCGAGCAGTACTTC. The encoded protein is CASAGTGAREQYF.

The V and J genes are TRBV29-1 and TRBJ2-1, with D maybe TRBD2 (5 bases). From germline, CDR1 is SQVTM and CDR2 ANQGSEA. This CDR3 is built from 16 residues. Between the trimmed V and J ends, which lost 1 base and 4 bases, there was a span of 17 bases. As DNA, the CDR3 is TGCAGCGTTGAAGCTCCGACCACTCGGGGATACAATGAGCAGTTCTTC. Translating it yields CSVEAPTTRGYNEQFF.